Here is one T cell receptor (beta chain) with its context. Its antigen is currently unknown. After removal of 4 bases from V and 4 bases from J, the junction contained 15 bases not matched to a gene. CDR1 is SGHNT and CDR2 is YYREEE in the germline V gene (reference sequence). The CDR3 is 18 amino acids. The entry originates in a study of cytomegalovirus exposure and HLA in healthy donors. Regarding the study as a whole: In vitro data verified three CMV-associated chains as specific for CMV antigens. Earlier analysis looked at TCR beta V segments, and most were productive about 90% or about 30% of the time. Most subjects had HLA-A and HLA-B alleles reportedly predicted accurately by TCR beta sequences.

Vbeta (60) and Jbeta (13) primers were used in the PCR. Profiled with immunoSEQ multiplex PCR; TCRdb holds only in-frame clones, not every one. This table holds about 180,000 clones, over 75% found once. Source material: PBMCs. This receptor was identified in a woman aged 45-59 years in good health and CMV-seronegative. V and J are TRBV5-4 and TRBJ2-5; 11 positions match TRBD1. DNA for the CDR3: TGTGCCAGCAGCGCGGGACAGGGGGGGACTGGCGGCGGAGAGACCCAGTACTTC. As protein: CASSAGQGGTGGGETQYF.